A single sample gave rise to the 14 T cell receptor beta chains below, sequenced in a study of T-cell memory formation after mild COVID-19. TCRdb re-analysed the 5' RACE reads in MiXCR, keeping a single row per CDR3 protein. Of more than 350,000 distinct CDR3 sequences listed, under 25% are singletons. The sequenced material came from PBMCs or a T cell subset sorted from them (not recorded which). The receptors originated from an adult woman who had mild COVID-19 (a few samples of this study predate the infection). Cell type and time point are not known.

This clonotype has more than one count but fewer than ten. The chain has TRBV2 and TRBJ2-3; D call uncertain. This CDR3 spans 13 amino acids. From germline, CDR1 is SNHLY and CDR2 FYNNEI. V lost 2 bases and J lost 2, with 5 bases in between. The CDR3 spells CASSELNTDTQYF. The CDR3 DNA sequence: TGTGCCAGCAGTGAACTGAACACAGATACGCAGTATTTT. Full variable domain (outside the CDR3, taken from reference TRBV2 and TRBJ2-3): EPEVTQTPSHQVTQMGQEVILRCVPISNHLYFYWYRQILGQKVEFLVSFYNNEISEKSEIFDDQFSVERPDGSNFTLKIRSTKLEDSAMYFCASSELNTDTQYFGPGTRLTVL.

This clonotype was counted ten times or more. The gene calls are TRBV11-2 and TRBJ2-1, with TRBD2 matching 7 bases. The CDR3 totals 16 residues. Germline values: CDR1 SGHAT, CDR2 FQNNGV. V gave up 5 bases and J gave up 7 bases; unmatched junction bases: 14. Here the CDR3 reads CASSPRNSGTANEQFF. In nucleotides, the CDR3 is TGTGCCAGCAGCCCCAGAAACAGCGGGACTGCGAATGAGCAGTTCTTC.

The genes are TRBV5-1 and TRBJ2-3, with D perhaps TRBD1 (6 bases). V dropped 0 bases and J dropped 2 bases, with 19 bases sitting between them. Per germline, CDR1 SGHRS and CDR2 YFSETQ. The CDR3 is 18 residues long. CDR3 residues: CASSLGLGTSLATDTQYF. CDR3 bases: TGCGCCAGCAGCTTGGGTCTCGGGACATCACTCGCCACAGATACGCAGTATTTT.

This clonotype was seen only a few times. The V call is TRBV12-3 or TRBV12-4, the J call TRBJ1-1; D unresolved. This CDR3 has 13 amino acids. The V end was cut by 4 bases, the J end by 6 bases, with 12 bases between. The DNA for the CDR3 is TGTGCCAGCAGTTCGATGCGGGGAGCTGAAGCTTTCTTT. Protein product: CASSSMRGAEAFF.

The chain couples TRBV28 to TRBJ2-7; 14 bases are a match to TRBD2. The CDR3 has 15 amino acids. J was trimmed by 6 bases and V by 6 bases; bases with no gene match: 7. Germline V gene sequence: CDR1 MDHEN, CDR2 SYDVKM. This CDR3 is CASSPGTSGSPEQYF. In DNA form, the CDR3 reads TGTGCCAGCAGCCCGGGGACTAGCGGGAGTCCCGAGCAGTACTTC.

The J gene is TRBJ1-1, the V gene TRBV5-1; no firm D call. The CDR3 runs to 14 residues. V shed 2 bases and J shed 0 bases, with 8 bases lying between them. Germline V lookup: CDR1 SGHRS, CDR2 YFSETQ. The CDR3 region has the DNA TGCGCCAGCAGCTTCTACGGCATGAACACTGAAGCTTTCTTT. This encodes CASSFYGMNTEAFF.

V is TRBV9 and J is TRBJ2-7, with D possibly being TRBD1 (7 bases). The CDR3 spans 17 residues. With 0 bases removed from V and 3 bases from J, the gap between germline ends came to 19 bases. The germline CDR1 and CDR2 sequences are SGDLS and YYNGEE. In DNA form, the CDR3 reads TGTGCCAGCAGCGTAGGAGGAGGGTGGGGGACAGTCTACGAGCAGTACTTC. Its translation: CASSVGGGWGTVYEQYF.

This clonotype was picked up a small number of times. CDR3 sequence: CASSLGPSRNEQFF. The DNA for the CDR3 is TGTGCCAGCAGCCTGGGACCCTCGAGGAATGAGCAGTTCTTC. The chain joins TRBV7-9 to TRBJ2-1; D could derive from TRBD1 or TRBD2 (5 bases each). The V gene's germline CDR1 is SEHNR and CDR2 FQNEAQ (reference sequence). V was pared by 5 bases and J by 7 bases, with 15 bases between. The CDR3 length is 14 residues.

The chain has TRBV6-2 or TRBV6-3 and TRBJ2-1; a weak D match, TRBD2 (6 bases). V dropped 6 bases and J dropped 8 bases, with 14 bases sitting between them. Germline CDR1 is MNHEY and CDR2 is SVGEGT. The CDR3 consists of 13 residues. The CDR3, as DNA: TGTGCCAGCAGCCCGGACTATTCCGATGAGCAGTTCTTC. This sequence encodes CASSPDYSDEQFF.

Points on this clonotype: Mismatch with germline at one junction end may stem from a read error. This CDR3 reads CASSRKLAGSYKEQFF. The CDR3 coding sequence is TGCGCCAGCAGCAGAAAGCTAGCGGGCTCCTACAAGGAGCAGTTCTTC. This chain links TRBV4-3 with TRBJ2-1, with 8 bases aligning to TRBD2. This CDR3 comprises 16 residues. Germline V lookup: CDR1 LGHNA, CDR2 YSLEER.

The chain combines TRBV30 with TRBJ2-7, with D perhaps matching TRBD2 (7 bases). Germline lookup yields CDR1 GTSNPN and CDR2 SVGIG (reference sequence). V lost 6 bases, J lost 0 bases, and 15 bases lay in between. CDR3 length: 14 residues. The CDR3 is CACFSAGASYEQYF. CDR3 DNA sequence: TGTGCCTGTTTTAGCGCGGGGGCCTCCTACGAGCAGTACTTC. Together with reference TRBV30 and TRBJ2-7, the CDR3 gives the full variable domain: SQTIHQWPATLVQPVGSPLSLECTVEGTSNPNLYWYRQAAGRGLQLLFYSVGIGQISSEVPQNLSASRPQDRQFILSSKKLLLSDSGFYLCACFSAGASYEQYFGPGTRLTVT.

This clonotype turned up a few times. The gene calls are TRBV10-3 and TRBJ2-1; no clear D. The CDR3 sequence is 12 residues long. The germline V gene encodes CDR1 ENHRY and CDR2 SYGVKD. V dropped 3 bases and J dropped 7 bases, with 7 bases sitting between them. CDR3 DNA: TGTGCCATCAGTGATATCAGGAATGAGCAGTTCTTC. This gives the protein CAISDIRNEQFF.

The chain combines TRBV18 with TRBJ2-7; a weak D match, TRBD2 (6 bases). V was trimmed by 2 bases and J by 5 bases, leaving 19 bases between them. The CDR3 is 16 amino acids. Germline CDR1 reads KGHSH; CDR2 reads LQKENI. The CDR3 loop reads CASSPTGLAPRDEQYF. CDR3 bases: TGTGCCAGCTCACCAACGGGACTGGCCCCCCGGGACGAGCAGTACTTC.

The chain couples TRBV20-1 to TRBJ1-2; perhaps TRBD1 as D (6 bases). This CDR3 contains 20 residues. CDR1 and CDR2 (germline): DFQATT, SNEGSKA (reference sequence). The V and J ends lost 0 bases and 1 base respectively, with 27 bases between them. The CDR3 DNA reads TGCAGTGCTAGAGAGAAACCTCGGACAGCCGGACCCCATTTTAACTATGGCTACACCTTC. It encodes CSAREKPRTAGPHFNYGYTF.